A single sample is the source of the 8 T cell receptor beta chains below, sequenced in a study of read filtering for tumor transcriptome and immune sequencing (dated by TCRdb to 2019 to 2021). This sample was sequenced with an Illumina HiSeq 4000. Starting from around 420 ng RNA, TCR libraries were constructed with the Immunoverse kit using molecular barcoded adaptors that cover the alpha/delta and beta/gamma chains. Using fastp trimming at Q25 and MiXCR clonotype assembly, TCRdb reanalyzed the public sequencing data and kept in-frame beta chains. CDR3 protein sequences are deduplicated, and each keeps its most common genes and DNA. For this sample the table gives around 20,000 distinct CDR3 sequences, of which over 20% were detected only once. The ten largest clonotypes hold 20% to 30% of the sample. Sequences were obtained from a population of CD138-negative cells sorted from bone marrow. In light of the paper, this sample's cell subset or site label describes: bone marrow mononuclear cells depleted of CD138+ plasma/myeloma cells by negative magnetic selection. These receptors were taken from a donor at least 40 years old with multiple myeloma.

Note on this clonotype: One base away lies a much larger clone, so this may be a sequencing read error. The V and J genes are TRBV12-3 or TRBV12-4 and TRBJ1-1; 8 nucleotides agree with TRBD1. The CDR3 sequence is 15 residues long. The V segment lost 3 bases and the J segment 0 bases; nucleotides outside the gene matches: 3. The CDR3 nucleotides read TGTGCCAGCAGTTTTCCGACAGGGGTGAACACTGAAGCTTTCTTT. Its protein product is CASSFPTGVNTEAFF.

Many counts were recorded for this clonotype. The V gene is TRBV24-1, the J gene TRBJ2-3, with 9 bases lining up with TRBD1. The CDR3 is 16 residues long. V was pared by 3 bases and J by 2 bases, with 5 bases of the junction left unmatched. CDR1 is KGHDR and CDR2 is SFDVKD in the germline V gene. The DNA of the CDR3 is TGTGCCACCAGTGATCCCGGGACAGGGTACACAGATACGCAGTATTTT. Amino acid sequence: CATSDPGTGYTDTQYF.

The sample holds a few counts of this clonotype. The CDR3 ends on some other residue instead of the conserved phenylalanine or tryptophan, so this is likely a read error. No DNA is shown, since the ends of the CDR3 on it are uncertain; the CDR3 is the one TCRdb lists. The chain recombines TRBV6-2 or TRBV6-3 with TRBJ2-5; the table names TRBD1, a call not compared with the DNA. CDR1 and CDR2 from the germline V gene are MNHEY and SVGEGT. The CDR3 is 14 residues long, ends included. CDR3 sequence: CASREPGGAETQYS.

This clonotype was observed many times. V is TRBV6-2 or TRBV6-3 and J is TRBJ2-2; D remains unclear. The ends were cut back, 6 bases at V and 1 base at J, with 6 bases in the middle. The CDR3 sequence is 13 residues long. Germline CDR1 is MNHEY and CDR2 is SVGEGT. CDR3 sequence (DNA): TGTGCCAGCAGCTTCAGGAACACCGGGGAGCTGTTTTTT. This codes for CASSFRNTGELFF.

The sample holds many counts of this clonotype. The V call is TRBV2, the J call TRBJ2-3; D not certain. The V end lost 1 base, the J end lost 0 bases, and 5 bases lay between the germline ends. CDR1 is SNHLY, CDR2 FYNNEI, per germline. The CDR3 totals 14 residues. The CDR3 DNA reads TGTGCCAGCAGTGAAGACCTAAGCACAGATACGCAGTATTTT. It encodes CASSEDLSTDTQYF.

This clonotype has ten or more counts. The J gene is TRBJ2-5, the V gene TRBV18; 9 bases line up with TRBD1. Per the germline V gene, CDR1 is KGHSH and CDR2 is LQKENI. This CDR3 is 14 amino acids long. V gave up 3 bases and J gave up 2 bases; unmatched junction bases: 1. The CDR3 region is CASSPGQGQETQYF. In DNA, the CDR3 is TGTGCCAGCTCACCTGGACAGGGGCAAGAGACCCAGTACTTC.

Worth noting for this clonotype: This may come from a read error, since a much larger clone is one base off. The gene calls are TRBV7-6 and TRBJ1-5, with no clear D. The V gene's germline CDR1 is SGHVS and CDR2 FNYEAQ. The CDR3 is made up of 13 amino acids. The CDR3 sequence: CASGLASDQPQHF. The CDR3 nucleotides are TGTGCCAGCGGCTTAGCTTCGGATCAGCCCCAGCATTTT.

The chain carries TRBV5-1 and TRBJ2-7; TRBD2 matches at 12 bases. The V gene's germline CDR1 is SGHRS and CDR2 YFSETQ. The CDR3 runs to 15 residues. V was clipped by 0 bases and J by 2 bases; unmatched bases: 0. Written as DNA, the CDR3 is TGCGCCAGCAGCTTGGGACTAGCGGGGGCCTACGAGCAGTACTTC. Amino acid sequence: CASSLGLAGAYEQYF.